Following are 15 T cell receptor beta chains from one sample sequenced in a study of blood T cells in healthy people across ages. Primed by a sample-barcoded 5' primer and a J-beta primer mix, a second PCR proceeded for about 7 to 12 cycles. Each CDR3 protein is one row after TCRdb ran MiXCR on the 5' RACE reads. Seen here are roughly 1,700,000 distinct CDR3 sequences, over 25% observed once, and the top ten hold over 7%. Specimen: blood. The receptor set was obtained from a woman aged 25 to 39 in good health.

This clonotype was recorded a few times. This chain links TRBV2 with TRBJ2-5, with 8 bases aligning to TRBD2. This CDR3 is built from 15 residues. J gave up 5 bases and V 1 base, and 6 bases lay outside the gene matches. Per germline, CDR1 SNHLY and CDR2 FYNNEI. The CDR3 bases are TGTGCCAGCAGTGAAGTTAGCGGGGTCGGTGAGACCCAGTACTTC. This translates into CASSEVSGVGETQYF.

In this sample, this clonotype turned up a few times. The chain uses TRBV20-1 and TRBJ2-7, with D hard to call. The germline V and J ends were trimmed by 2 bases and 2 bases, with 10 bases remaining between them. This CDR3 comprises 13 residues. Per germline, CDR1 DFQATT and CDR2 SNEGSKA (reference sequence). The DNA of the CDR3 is TGCAGTGCTAGAAACTCCCAGACCTACGAGCAGTACTTC. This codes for CSARNSQTYEQYF.

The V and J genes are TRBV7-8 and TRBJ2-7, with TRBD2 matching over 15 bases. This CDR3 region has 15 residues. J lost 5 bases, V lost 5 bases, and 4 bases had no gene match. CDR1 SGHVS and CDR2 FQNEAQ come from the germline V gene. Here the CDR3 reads CASSPRTSGRDEQYF. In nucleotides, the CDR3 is TGTGCCAGCAGCCCCCGGACTAGCGGGAGGGACGAGCAGTACTTC.

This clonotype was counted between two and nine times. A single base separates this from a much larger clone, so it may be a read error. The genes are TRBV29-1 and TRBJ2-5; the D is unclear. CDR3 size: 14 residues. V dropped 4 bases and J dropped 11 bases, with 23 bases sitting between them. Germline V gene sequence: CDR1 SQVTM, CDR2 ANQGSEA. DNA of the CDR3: TGCAGCGTTGTGGGTCTAAATGCCTACAATGAGCAGTACTTC. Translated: CSVVGLNAYNEQYF.

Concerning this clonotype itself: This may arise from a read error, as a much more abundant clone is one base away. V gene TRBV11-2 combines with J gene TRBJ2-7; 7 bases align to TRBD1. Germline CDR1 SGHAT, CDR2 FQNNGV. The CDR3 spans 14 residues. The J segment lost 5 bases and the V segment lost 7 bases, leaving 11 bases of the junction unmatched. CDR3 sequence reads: CASNSRQGPNEQYF. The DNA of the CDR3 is TGTGCCAGCAACTCTCGACAGGGTCCCAACGAGCAGTACTTC.

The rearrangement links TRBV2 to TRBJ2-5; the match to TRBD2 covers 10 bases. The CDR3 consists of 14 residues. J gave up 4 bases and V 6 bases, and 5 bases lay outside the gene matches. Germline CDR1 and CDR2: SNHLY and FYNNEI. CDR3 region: CASSERGGTETQYF. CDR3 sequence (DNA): TGTGCCAGCAGCGAGCGGGGGGGCACAGAGACCCAGTACTTC.

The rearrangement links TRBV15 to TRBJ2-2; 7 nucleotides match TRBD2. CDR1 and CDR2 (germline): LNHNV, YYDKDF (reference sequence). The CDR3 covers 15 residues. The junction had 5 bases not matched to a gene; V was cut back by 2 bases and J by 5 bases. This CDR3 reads CATSRPSGGTGELFF. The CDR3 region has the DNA TGTGCCACCAGCAGACCTAGCGGAGGTACCGGGGAGCTGTTTTTT.

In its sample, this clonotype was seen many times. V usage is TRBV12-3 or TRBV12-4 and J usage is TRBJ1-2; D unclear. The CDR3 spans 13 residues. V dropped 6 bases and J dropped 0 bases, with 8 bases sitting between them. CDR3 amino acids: CASRLRANYGYTF. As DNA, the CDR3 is TGTGCCAGCAGGCTCCGAGCTAACTATGGCTACACCTTC.

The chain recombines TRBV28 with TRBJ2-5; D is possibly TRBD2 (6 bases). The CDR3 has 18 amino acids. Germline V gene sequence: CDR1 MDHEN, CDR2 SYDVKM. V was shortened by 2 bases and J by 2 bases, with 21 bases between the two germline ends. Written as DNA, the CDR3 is TGTGCCAGCAGTTTAACTATCACTAGCCGTCCTTTACAAGAGACCCAGTACTTC. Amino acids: CASSLTITSRPLQETQYF.

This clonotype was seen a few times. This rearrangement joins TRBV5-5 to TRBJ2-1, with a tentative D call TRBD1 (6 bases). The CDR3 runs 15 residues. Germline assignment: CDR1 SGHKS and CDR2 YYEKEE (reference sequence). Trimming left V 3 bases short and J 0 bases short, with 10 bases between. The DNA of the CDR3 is TGTGCCAGCAGCTGGGACACTGGCTCCTACAATGAGCAGTTCTTC. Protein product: CASSWDTGSYNEQFF.

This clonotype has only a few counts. The CDR3 nucleotides read TGCGCCAGCAGCCAGGACGGGTCCCACAATGAAAAACTGTTTTTT. This encodes CASSQDGSHNEKLFF. V usage is TRBV4-1 and J usage is TRBJ1-4; D ambiguous. Looked up from germline, CDR1 is MGHRA and CDR2 is YSYEKL. This CDR3 has 15 residues. V lost 3 bases and J lost 5, with 13 bases in between.

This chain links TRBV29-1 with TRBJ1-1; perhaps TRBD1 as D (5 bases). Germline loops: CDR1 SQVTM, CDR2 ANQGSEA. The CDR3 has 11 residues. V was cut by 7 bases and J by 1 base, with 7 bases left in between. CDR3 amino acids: CSGGRNTEAFF. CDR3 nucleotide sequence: TGCAGCGGGGGCCGGAACACTGAAGCTTTCTTT.

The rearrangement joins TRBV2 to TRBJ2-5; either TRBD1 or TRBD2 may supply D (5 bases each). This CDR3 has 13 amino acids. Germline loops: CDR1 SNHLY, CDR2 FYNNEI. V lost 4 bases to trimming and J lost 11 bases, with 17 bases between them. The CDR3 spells CASSVRGPYGQYF. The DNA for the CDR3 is TGTGCCAGCAGTGTAAGGGGACCCTACGGGCAGTACTTC.

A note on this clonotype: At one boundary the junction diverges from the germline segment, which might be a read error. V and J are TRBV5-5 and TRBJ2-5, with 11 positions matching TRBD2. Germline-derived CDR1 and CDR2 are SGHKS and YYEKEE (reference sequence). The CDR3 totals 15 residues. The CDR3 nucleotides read TGTGCCGGCAGCAAGGGACTAGCGGCTCAAGAGACCCAGTACTTC. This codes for CAGSKGLAAQETQYF.

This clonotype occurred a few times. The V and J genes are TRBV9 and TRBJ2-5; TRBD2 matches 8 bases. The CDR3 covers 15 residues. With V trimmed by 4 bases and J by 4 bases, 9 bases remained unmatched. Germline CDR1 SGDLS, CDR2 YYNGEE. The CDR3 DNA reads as TGTGCCAGCAGCCCAGAAGGACTAGCCGGAGAGACCCAGTACTTC. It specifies CASSPEGLAGETQYF.